This T cell receptor (beta chain) originates from a study of human T cells and chemical hapten exposure. Study overall: Sensitization used 2% DPC on approximately 2 cm by approximately 2 cm upper inner arm skin. Cases of alopecia areata, totalis or universalis occurred in a predominantly female patient group.

This clonotype was observed a single time. Its antigen is unknown. General study results and limits: No shift was seen in TCRs above 1 in 1000 frequency with DPC sensitization. Donors' alopecia may make their immune response differ from healthy people's.

TCRdb analysed the RACE reads with MiXCR anew, one entry per CDR3 protein. The top ten clones hold about 8.9% of a sample with tens of thousands of distinct CDR3 sequences, 30% to 35% of them seen once. Noted time point: patch test 1, 2 weeks after DPC sensitization. Treatment in this sample: therapeutic diphenylcyclopropenone sensitization with weekly scalp DPC. V was shortened by 4 bases and J by 7 bases, with 18 bases between the two germline ends. CDR3 length equals 14 residues. Germline V lookup: CDR1 SGHDT, CDR2 YYEEEE. The chain links TRBV5-6 to TRBJ2-7, with D perhaps matching TRBD2 (5 bases). This TCR derives from a man in his forties or fifties with alopecia areata. Some clones in this sample may be carry-over from other donors' samples. The starting material was whole blood, obtained in connection with sensitization to the hapten diphenylcyclopropenone (DPC). The CDR3 nucleotides are TGTGCCAGCAGCCCAACGGACTCCTACGGGGAGCAGTACTTC. This sequence encodes CASSPTDSYGEQYF.